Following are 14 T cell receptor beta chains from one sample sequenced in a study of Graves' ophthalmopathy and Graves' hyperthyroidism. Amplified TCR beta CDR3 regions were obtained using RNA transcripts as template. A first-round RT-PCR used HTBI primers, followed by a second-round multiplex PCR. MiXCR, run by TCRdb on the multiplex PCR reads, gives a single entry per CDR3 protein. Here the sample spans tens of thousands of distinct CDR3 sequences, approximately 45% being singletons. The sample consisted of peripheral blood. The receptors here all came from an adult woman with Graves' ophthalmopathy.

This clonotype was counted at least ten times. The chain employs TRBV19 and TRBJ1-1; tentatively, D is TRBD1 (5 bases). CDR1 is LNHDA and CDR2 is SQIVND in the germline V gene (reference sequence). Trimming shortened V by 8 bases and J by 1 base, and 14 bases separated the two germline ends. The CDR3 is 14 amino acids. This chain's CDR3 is CASHFRAPNTEAFF. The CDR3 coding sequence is TGTGCCAGTCACTTCAGGGCTCCGAACACTGAAGCTTTCTTT.

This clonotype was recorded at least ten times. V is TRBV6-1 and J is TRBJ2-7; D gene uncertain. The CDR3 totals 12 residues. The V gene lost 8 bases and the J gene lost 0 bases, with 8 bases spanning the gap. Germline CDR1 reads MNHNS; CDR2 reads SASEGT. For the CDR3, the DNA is TGTGCCAGCTTAGCCCCCTCCTACGAGCAGTACTTC. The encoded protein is CASLAPSYEQYF.

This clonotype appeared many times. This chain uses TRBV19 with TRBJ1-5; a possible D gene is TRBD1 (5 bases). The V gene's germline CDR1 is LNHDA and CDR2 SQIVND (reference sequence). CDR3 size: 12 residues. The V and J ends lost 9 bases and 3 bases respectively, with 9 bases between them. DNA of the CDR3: TGTGCCAGCCAGACAGCCAATCAGCCCCAGCATTTT. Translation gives CASQTANQPQHF.

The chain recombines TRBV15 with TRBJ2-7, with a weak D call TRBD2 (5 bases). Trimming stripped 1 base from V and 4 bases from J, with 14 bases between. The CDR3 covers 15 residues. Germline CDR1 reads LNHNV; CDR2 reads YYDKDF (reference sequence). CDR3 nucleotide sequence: TGTGCCACCAGCAGAGCGCCGCCGGGGTCTTACGAGCAGTACTTC. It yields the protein CATSRAPPGSYEQYF.

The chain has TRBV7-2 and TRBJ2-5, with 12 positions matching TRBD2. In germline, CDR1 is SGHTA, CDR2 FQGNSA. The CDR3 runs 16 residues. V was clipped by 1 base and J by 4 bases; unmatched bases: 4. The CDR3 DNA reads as TGTGCCAGCAGCTTAGGTCCGGGACTAGCGGGAGAGACCCAGTACTTC. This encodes CASSLGPGLAGETQYF.

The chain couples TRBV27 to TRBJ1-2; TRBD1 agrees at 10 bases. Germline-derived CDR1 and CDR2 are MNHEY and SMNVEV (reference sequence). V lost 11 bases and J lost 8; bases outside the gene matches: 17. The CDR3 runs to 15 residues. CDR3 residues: CAGCHRDRGLDGYTF. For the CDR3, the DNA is TGTGCCGGCTGCCACCGGGACAGGGGTCTAGACGGCTACACCTTC.

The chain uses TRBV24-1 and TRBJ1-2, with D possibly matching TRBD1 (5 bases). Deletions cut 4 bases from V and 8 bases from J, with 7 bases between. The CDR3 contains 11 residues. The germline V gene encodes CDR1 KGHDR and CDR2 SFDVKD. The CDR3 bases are TGTGCCACCAGTGACTGGACAGGCTACACCTTC. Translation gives CATSDWTGYTF.

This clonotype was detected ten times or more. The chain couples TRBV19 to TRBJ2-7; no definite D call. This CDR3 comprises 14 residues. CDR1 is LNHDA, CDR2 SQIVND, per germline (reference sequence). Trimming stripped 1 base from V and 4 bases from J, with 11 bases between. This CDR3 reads CASSIARNPYEQYF. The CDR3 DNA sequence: TGTGCCAGTAGTATAGCCAGGAATCCTTACGAGCAGTACTTC.

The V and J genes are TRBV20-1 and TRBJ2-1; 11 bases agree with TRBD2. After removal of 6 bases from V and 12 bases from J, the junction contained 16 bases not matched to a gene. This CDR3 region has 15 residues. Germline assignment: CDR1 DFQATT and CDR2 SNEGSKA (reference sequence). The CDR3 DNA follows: TGCAGTGCCGTCCGACTAGCGGGATACACAGATACGCAGTTCTTC. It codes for CSAVRLAGYTDTQFF.

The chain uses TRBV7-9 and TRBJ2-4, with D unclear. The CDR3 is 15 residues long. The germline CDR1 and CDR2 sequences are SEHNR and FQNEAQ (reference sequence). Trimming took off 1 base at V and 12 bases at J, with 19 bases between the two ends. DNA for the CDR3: TGTGCCAGCAGCTTAGAGGCGGTAGCCAAAGACACTCAGTACTTC. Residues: CASSLEAVAKDTQYF.

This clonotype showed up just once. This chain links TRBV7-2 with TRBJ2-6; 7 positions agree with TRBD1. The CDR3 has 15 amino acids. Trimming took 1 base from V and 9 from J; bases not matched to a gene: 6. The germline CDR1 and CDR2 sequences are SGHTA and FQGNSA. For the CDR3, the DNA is TGTGCCAGCAGCTTAGATCGGACAGGACACAACGTCCTGACTTTC. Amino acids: CASSLDRTGHNVLTF.

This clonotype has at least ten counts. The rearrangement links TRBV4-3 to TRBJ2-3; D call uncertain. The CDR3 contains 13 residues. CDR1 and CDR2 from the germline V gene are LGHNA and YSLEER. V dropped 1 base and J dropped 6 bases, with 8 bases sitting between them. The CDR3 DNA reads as TGCGCCAGCAGCCAAGGACGTCTGGATACGCAGTATTTT. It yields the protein CASSQGRLDTQYF.

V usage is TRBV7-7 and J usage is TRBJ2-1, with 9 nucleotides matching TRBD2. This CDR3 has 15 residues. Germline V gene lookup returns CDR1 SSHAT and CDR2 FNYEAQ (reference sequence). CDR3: CATSLSAGGNNEQFF. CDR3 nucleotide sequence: TGTGCTACCAGCTTATCGGCGGGGGGGAACAATGAGCAGTTCTTC.

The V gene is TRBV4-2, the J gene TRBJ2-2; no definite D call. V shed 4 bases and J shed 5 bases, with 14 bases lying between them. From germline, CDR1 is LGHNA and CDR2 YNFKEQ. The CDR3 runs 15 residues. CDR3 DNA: TGTGCCAGCAGCCCAGCCGGGTTGGGGACCGGGGAGCTGTTTTTT. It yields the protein CASSPAGLGTGELFF.